The source of this TCR beta chain is a study of T cells in Graves' hyperthyroidism and ophthalmopathy. V gave up 3 bases and J gave up 0 bases, with 12 bases separating them. Germline V gives CDR1 SGDLS, CDR2 YYNGEE. The CDR3 is 15 residues long. This clonotype was seen at least ten times. RNA transcripts served as the template for amplifying TCR beta CDR3 regions. During a first-round RT-PCR of the TCR CDR3, the HTBI primer set was used. TCRdb redid the calling of the multiplex PCR reads with MiXCR, one entry per CDR3 protein. The profile shows about half a million distinct CDR3 sequences, less than 25% of them singletons.

This clonotype was obtained from a man aged 18 to 30 with Graves' hyperthyroidism. This chain connects TRBV9 to TRBJ1-2; no definite D call. Sequencing was done on a sample of blood. DNA for the CDR3: TGTGCCAGCAGCGAAGAAGGTTTGGCTAACTATGGCTACACCTTC. This encodes CASSEEGLANYGYTF.